These T cell receptor beta chains were read from a single sample in a study of response to subunit inactivated influenza vaccine. TCRdb redid the calling of the RT-PCR reads with MiXCR, one entry per CDR3 protein. The sample consists of some 500,000 distinct CDR3 sequences, roughly 23% of them appearing once. Specimen: CD4+ T cells sorted from PBMCs, collected roughly 5 days after vaccination. These receptor sequences come from a man between 50 and 59 years old who received an inactivated influenza vaccine. The CDR3 runs from the conserved cysteine through the conserved F or W. Fields, in order: D gene, clone size, V gene, J gene, CDR3 DNA, CDR3 protein. The D gene is left open where the match is weak. The size entry is marked missing in some rows and otherwise reads once, few, many or a size class.

.	.	TRBV5-1	TRBJ1-2	TGCGCCAGCAGCTTGGAAGGGACGGCTAATGGCTACACCTTC	CASSLEGTANGYTF
.	.	TRBV6-6	TRBJ1-2	TGTGCCAGCACGGAAAACTATGGCTACACCTTC	CASTENYGYTF
TRBD1	few	TRBV6-5	TRBJ2-5	TGTGCCAGCAGTTACTCCCAGGGGGCTACGGAGACCCAGTACTTC	CASSYSQGATETQYF
.	many	TRBV5-1	TRBJ2-3	TGCGCCAGCAGCTTCAACGGGGACGATACGCAGTATTTT	CASSFNGDDTQYF
.	.	TRBV6-1	TRBJ2-5	TGTGCCAGCAGTCCCCGGGACAAGGGACGTTTGGCTTACTTC	CASSPRDKGRLAYF
.	.	TRBV7-2	TRBJ2-7	TGTGCCAGCAGCTCGTGGGGCCGGGACACCGCCTACGAGCAGTACTTC	CASSSWGRDTAYEQYF
TRBD2	.	TRBV10-3	TRBJ2-7	TGTGCCATCAGTCGAACTAGCGGGAGGACCTACGAGCAGTACTTC	CAISRTSGRTYEQYF
.	.	TRBV4-3	TRBJ1-2	TGCGCCAGCAGCCAAGATCCCCTCTCTAACTATGGCTACACCTTC	CASSQDPLSNYGYTF
.	.	TRBV12-3/TRBV12-4	TRBJ2-3	TGTGCCAGCAGTTTCGGGGGAAAGACAGTGGATACGCAGTATTTT	CASSFGGKTVDTQYF
.	few	TRBV12-3/TRBV12-4	TRBJ1-5	TGTGCCAGCAGTTTGTTAGGGAGTGAGCCCCAGCATTTT	CASSLLGSEPQHF
TRBD1	few	TRBV20-1	TRBJ2-7	TGCAGTGCTAGAGCGGGACAGTCTCTCTACGAGCAGTACTTC	CSARAGQSLYEQYF
TRBD2	.	TRBV20-1	TRBJ2-5	TGCAGTCCTTTCCGCGGGGGGGCCTCGGAGACCCAGTACTTC	CSPFRGGASETQYF
.	.	TRBV12-3/TRBV12-4	TRBJ2-2	TGTGCCAGCAGTCCTGATAGGAGCACCGGGGAGCTGTTTTTT	CASSPDRSTGELFF
.	.	TRBV9	TRBJ2-5	TGTGCCAGCAGCGCAGACATAGGCTACCAAGAGACCCAGTACTTC	CASSADIGYQETQYF
.	.	TRBV6-1	TRBJ1-2	TGTGCCAGCAGGCTTCAGGGTGGCTATGGCTACACCTTC	CASRLQGGYGYTF
.	once	TRBV18	TRBJ2-1	TGTGCCAGCTCAGCGCCGTTCGATGAGCAGTTCTTC	CASSAPFDEQFF
.	few	TRBV20-1	TRBJ2-7	TGCAGTGCTAGAGATGTACAGCGGGCAGCCTACGAGCAGTACTTC	CSARDVQRAAYEQYF
.	few	TRBV20-1	TRBJ2-7	TGCAGTGCTAGGGTGGTTGGGAACTTCTACGAGCAGTACTTC	CSARVVGNFYEQYF
TRBD1	once	TRBV3-1	TRBJ2-2	TGTGCCAGCAGCCAGGCGACAGGGGGTACCGGGGAGCTGTTTTTT	CASSQATGGTGELFF
TRBD2	.	TRBV28	TRBJ2-1	TGTGCCAGCAACAAAAATGGACTAGCGGGAGGTACGTTCTACAATGAGCAGTTCTTC	CASNKNGLAGGTFYNEQFF
.	.	TRBV6-1	TRBJ1-2	TGTGCCAGCAGTGAGACGGCGAGGGGCTATGGCTACACCTTC	CASSETARGYGYTF
.	few	TRBV7-9	TRBJ1-3	TGTGCCAGCACGGCCGGTGGAGCTGCCGGAAACACCATATATTTT	CASTAGGAAGNTIYF
.	.	TRBV20-1	TRBJ1-3	TGCAGTGCCCCTGGGCTTTCTGGAAACACCATATATTTT	CSAPGLSGNTIYF
.	.	TRBV4-3	TRBJ1-6	TGCGCCAGCAGCCAAGATACAGCTATGTATAATTCACCCCTCCACTTT	CASSQDTAMYNSPLHF
.	.	TRBV27	TRBJ2-1	TGTGCCAGCAGTTTAAAAGGTGGCACAATGAGGCAGTTCTTC	CASSLKGGTMRQFF
TRBD1	.	TRBV5-1	TRBJ2-1	TGCGCCAGCAGCTGGAGACAGGGCAATGAGCAGTTCTTC	CASSWRQGNEQFF
TRBD2	few	TRBV10-3	TRBJ2-1	TGTGCCATCAGTGTACGCGCGGGAGTTCTCCATGGCGGTGAGCAGTTCTTC	CAISVRAGVLHGGEQFF
.	.	TRBV27	TRBJ2-7	TGTGCCAGCAGTTTATTCGGGACTGGGTCCGAGCAGTACTTC	CASSLFGTGSEQYF
.	few	TRBV20-1	TRBJ2-7	TGCAGTGCTAGAGATCAACGGACTAACCTATACGAGCAGTACTTC	CSARDQRTNLYEQYF
.	many	TRBV30	TRBJ2-2	TGTGCCTGGAATGGGTACAGTGGCGGGGAGCTGTTTTTT	CAWNGYSGGELFF
TRBD2	.	TRBV20-1	TRBJ2-3	TGCAGTGCTACTACTAGCGGGGGGTATGTTACGCAGTATTTT	CSATTSGGYVTQYF
TRBD1	.	TRBV5-8	TRBJ1-4	TGTGCCAGCAGCTTCGACAGGGGGACCGGAAAACTGTTTTTT	CASSFDRGTGKLFF
.	.	TRBV4-2	TRBJ2-1	TGTGCCAGCAGCCCTCGACCCCTCGGGAGAACATTCTTC	CASSPRPLGRTFF
.	.	TRBV28	TRBJ1-5	TGTGCCAGCAGTTCCGGTGATCAGCCCCAGCATTTT	CASSSGDQPQHF
.	.	TRBV24-1	TRBJ2-5	TGTGCCACCAGTGATGTATTATCCGGGACTCAAGAGACCCAGTACTTC	CATSDVLSGTQETQYF
.	.	TRBV19	TRBJ2-7	TGTGCCAGTAGTATATCAAGTCCCCGGCTTTACGAGCAGTACTTC	CASSISSPRLYEQYF
TRBD2	few	TRBV20-1	TRBJ2-2	TGCAGTGCCCCGACTAGCGGGAGCGTCGGGGAGCTGTTTTTT	CSAPTSGSVGELFF
.	few	TRBV30	TRBJ2-1	TGTGCCTGGAGGGACAGACTAATCAATGAGCAGTTCTTC	CAWRDRLINEQFF
.	few	TRBV2	TRBJ1-2	TGTGCCAGCAGTGGCGACAGAACTCCTAACTATGGCTACACCTTC	CASSGDRTPNYGYTF
.	.	TRBV6-5	TRBJ1-3	TGTGCCAGCAGTTCCCTGGGCCTCAGGGGAAACACCATATATTTT	CASSSLGLRGNTIYF
TRBD1	.	TRBV11-2	TRBJ2-7	TGTGCCAGCAGCCTGGGACAGGGGGCTGACGAGCAGTACTTC	CASSLGQGADEQYF
.	.	TRBV11-2	TRBJ2-7	TGTGCCAGCAGCTTGAGGGCCCCTTATTCGTACTTC	CASSLRAPYSYF
.	.	TRBV4-1	TRBJ2-5	TGCGCCAGCAGCCATACCCCTGTGACAACGCAAGAGACCCAGTACTTC	CASSHTPVTTQETQYF
.	once	TRBV5-1	TRBJ2-5	TGCGCCAGCAGCCTCCCGGATAAGTCCCCTTACCAAGAGACCCAGCACTTC	CASSLPDKSPYQETQHF
.	few	TRBV29-1	TRBJ2-1	TGCAGCGTTGCACAGGGCGCAGGGAATGAGCAGTTCTTC	CSVAQGAGNEQFF
.	.	TRBV25-1	TRBJ2-7	TGTGCCAGCAGTGCCCTGGACTCCTACGAGCAGTACTTC	CASSALDSYEQYF